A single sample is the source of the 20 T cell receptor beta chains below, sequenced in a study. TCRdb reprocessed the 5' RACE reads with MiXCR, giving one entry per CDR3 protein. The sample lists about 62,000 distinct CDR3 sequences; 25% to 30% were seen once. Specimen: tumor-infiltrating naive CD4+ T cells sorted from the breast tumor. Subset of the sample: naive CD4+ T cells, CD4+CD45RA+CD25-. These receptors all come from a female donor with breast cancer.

The CDR3 DNA is TGTGCCAGCAGTTTAGCCGGACAGGGAAGGGAGCAGTACTTC. Protein product: CASSLAGQGREQYF. The chain recombines TRBV12-3 or TRBV12-4 with TRBJ2-7; 8 bases are a match to TRBD1. V was clipped by 0 bases and J by 7 bases; unmatched bases: 5. This CDR3 comprises 14 residues.

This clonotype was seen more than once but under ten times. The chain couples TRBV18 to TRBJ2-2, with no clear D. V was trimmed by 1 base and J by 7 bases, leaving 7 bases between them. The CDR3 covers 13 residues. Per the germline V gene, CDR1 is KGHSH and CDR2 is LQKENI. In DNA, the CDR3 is TGTGCCAGCTCACCACAAGAGGTCGGGGAGCTGTTTTTT. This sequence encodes CASSPQEVGELFF.

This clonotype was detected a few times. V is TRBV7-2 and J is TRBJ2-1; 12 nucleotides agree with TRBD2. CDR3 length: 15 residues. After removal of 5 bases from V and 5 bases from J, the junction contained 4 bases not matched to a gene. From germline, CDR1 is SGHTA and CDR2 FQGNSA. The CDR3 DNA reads TGTGCCAGCAGCCTTGGACTAGCGGGAAACAATGAGCAGTTCTTC. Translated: CASSLGLAGNNEQFF.

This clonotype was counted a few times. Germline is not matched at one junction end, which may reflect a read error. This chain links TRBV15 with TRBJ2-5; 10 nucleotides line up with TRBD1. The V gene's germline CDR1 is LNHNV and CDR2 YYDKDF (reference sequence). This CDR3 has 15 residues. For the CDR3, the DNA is TGTACCACCAGCCACCGACAGGGGGCAAGAGAGACCCAGTACTTC. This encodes CTTSHRQGARETQYF.

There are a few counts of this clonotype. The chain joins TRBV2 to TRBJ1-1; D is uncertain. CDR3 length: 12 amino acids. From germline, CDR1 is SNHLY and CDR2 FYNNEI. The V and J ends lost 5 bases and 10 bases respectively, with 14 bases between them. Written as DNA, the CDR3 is TGTGCCAGCAGTTGGAGGGAGCCGGGAGCTTTCTTT. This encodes CASSWREPGAFF.

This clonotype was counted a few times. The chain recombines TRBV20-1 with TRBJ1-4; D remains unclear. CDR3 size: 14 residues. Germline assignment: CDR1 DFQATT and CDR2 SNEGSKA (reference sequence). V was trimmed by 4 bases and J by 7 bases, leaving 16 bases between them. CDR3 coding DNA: TGCAGTGCTAACTCGGAGTTAAGGAGTGAAAAACTGTTTTTT. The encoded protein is CSANSELRSEKLFF.

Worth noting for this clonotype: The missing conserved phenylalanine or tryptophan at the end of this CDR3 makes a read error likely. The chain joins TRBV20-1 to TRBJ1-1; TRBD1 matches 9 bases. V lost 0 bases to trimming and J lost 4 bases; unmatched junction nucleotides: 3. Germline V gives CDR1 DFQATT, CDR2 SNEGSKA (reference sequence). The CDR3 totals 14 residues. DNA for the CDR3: TGCAGTGCTAGAGAAGGGACAGGGACCACTGAAGCTTTCTGT. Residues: CSAREGTGTTEAFC.

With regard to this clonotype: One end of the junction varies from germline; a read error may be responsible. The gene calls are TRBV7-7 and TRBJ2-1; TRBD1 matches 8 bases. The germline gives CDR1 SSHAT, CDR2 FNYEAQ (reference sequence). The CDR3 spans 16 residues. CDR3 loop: CASSPTGTGPYNEQFF. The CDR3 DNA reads TGTGCTAGCAGCCCAACCGGGACAGGACCTTACAATGAGCAGTTCTTC.

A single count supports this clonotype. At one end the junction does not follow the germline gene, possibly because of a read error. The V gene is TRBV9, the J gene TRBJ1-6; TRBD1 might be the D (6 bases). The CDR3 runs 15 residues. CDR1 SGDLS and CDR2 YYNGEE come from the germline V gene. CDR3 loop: CAGSVGVGGPSPLHF. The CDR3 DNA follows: TGTGCCGGCAGCGTAGGAGTCGGGGGGCCTTCACCCCTCCACTTT.

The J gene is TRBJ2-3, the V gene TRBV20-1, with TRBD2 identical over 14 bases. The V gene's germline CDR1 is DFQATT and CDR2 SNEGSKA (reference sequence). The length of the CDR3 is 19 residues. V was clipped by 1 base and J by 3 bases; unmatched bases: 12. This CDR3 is CSARATSGRGLIFTDTQYF. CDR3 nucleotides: TGCAGTGCTAGAGCGACTAGCGGGAGGGGGCTTATTTTTACAGATACGCAGTATTTT.

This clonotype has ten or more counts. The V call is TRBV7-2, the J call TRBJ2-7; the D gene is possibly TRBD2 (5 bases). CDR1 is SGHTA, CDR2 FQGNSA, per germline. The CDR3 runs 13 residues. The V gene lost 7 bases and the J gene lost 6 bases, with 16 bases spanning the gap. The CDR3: CASTLEGLGEQYF. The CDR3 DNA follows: TGTGCCAGCACCCTAGAGGGCCTAGGCGAGCAGTACTTC.

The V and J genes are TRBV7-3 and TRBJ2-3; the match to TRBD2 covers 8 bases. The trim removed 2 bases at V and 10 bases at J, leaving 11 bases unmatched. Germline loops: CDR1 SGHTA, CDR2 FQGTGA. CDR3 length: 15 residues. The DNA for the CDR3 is TGTGCCAGCAGCTTAGCCAGCGGGAGTGAGCACCCGCAGTATTTT. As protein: CASSLASGSEHPQYF. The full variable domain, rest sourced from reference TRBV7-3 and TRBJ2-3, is GAGVSQTPSNKVTEKGKYVELRCDPISGHTALYWYRQSLGQGPEFLIYFQGTGAADDSGLPNDRFFAVRPEGSVSTLKIQRTERGDSAVYLCASSLASGSEHPQYFGPGTRLTVL.

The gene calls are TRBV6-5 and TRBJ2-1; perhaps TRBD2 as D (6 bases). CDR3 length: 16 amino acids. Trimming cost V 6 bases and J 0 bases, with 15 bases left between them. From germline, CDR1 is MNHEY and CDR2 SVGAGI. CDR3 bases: TGTGCCAGCAGATACCGCGGGGCGGGCTCCTACAATGAGCAGTTCTTC. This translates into CASRYRGAGSYNEQFF.

This CDR3 is CASSRDGGLYNEQFF. Here the CDR3 DNA reads TGTGCCAGCAGCCGTGATGGTGGGCTCTACAATGAGCAGTTCTTC. The chain is built from TRBV4-2 and TRBJ2-1; D is undetermined. The CDR3 is 15 residues long. V was cut by 4 bases and J by 3 bases, with 13 bases left in between. Germline V gene lookup returns CDR1 LGHNA and CDR2 YNFKEQ.

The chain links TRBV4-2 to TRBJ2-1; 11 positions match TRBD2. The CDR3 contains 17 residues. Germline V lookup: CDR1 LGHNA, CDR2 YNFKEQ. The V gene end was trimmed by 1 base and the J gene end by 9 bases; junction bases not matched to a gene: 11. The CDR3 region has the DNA TGTGCCAGCAGCCAAGGGGAGGCGGTAGCGGGAGGGCCTGAGCAGTTCTTC. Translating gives CASSQGEAVAGGPEQFF.

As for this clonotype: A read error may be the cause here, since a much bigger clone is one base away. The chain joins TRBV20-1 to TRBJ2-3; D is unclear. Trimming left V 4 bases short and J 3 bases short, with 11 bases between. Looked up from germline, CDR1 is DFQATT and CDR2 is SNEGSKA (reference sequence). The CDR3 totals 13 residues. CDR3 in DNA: TGCAGTGCTACAAGGTCCGGGACAGATACGCAGTATTTT. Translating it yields CSATRSGTDTQYF.

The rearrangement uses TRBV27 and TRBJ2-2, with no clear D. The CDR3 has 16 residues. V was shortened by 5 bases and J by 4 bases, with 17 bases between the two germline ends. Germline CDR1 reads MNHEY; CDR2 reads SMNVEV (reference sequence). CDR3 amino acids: CASSTYSLGITGELFF. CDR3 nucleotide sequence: TGTGCCAGCAGTACCTACAGTCTTGGTATCACCGGGGAGCTGTTTTTT.

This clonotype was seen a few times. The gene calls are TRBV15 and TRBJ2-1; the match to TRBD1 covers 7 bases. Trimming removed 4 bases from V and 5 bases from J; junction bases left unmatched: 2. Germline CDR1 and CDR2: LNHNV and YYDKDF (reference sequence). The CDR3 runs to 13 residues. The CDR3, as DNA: TGTGCCACCAGCACGGGACAGCACAATGAGCAGTTCTTC. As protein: CATSTGQHNEQFF.

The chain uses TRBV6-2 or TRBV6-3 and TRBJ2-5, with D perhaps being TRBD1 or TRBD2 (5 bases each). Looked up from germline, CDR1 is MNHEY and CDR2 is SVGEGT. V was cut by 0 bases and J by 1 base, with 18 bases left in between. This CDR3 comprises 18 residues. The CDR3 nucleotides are TGTGCCAGCAGTTACTCGAGGAAAAGAGGGGAGCCCCAAGAGACCCAGTACTTC. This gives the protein CASSYSRKRGEPQETQYF.

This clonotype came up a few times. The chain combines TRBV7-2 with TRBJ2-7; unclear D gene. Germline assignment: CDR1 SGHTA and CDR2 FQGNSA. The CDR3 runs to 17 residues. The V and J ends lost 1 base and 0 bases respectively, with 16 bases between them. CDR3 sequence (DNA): TGTGCCAGCAGCTTAGTCCCCATCGGGTCAAGCTCCTACGAGCAGTACTTC. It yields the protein CASSLVPIGSSSYEQYF.